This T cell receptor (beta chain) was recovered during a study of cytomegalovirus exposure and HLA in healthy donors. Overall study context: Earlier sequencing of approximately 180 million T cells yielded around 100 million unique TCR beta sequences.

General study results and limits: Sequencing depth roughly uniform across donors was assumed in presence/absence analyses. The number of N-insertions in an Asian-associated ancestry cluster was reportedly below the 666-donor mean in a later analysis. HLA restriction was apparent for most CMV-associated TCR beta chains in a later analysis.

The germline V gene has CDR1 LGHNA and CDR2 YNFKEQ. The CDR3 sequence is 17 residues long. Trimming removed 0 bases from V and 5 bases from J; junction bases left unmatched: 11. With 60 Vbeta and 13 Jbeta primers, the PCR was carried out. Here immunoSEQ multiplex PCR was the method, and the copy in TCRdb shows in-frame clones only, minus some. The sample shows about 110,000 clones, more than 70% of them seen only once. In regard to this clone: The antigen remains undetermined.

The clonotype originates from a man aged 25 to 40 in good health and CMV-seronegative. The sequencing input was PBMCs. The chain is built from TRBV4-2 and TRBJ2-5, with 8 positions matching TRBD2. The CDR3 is CASSQEPSGPRGETQYF. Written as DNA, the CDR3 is TGTGCCAGCAGCCAAGAGCCTAGCGGGCCTAGGGGGGAGACCCAGTACTTC.